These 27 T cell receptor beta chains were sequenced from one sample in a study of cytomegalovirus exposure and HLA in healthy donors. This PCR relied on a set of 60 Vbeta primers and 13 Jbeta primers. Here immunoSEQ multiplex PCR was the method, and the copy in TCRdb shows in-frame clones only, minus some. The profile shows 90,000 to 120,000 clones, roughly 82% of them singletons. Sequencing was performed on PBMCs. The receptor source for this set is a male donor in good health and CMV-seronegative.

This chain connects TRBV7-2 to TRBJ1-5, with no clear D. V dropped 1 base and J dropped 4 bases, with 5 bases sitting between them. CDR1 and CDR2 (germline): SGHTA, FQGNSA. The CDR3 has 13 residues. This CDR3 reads CASSLGQNQPQHF. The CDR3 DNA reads TGTGCCAGCAGCTTAGGGCAGAATCAGCCCCAGCATTTT.

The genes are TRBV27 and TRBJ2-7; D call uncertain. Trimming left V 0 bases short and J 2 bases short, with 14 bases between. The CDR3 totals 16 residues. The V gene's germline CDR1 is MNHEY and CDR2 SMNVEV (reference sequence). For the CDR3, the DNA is TGTGCCAGCAGTTTATCGGCAGGCATGGTGGCCTACGAGCAGTACTTC. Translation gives CASSLSAGMVAYEQYF.

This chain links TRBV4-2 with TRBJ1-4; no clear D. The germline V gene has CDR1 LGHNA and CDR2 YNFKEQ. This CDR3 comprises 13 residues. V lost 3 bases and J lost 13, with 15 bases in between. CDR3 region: CASSQVGYSGLFF. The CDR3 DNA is TGTGCCAGCAGCCAGGTTGGGTATTCGGGACTGTTTTTT.

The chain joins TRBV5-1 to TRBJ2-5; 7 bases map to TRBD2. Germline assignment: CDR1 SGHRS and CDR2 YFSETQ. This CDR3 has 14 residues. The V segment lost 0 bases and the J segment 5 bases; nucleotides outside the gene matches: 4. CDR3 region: CASSLGAGVETQYF. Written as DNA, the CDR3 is TGCGCCAGCAGCTTGGGGGCGGGAGTGGAGACCCAGTACTTC.

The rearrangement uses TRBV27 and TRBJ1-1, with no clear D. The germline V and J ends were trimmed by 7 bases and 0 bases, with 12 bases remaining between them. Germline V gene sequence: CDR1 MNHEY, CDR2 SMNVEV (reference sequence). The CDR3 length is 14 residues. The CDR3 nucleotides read TGTGCCAGCACGACCGGGGTGATGAACACTGAAGCTTTCTTT. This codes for CASTTGVMNTEAFF.

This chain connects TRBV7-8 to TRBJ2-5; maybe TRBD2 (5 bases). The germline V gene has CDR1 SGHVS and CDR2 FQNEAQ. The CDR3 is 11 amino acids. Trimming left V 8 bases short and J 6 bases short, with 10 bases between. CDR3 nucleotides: TGTGCCAGCGGAGGCCCAAAGACCCAGTACTTC. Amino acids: CASGGPKTQYF.

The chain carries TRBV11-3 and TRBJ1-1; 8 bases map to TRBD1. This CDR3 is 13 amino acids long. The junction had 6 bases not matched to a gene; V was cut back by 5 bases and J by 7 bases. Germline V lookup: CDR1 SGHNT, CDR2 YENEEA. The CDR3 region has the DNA TGTGCCAGCAGCGCAGGGGGCGAGGGTGAAGCTTTCTTT. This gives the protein CASSAGGEGEAFF.

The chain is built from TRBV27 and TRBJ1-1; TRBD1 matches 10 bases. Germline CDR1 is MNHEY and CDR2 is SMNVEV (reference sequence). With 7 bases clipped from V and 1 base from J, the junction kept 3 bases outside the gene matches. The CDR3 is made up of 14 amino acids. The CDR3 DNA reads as TGTGCCAGCACTTGGACAGGGGGGAACACTGAAGCTTTCTTT. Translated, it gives CASTWTGGNTEAFF.

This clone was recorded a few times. CDR3 protein: CASSGVAGGRETQYF. Written as DNA, the CDR3 is TGTGCCAGCAGTGGGGTGGCGGGAGGGCGGGAGACCCAGTACTTC. The V and J genes are TRBV2 and TRBJ2-5, with 9 nucleotides matching TRBD2. The J segment lost 5 bases and the V segment lost 4 bases, leaving 8 bases of the junction unmatched. Looked up from germline, CDR1 is SNHLY and CDR2 is FYNNEI. The CDR3 has 15 residues.

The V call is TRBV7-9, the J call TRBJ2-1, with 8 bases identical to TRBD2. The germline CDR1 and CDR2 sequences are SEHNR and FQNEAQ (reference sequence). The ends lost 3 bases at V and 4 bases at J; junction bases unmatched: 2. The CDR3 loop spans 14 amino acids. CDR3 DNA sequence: TGTGCCAGCAGCTTTAGCGGGGATTACAATGAGCAGTTCTTC. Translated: CASSFSGDYNEQFF.

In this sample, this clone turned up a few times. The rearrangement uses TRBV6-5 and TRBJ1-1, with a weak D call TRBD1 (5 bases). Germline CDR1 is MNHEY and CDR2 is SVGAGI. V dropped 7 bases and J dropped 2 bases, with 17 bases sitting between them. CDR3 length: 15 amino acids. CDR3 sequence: CASKMAGLDNTEAFF. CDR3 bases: TGTGCCAGCAAAATGGCAGGGCTAGATAACACTGAAGCTTTCTTT.

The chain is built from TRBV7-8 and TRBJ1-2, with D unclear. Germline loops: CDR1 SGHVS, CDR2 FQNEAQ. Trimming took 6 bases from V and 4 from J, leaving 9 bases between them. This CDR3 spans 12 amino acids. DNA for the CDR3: TGTGCCAGCAGTCAAGAGCGCTATGGCTACACCTTC. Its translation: CASSQERYGYTF. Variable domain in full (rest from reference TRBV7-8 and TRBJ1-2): GAGVSQSPRYKVAKRGQDVALRCDPISGHVSLFWYQQALGQGPEFLTYFQNEAQLDKSGLPSDRFFAERPEGSVSTLKIQRTQQEDSAVYLCASSQERYGYTFGSGTRLTVV.

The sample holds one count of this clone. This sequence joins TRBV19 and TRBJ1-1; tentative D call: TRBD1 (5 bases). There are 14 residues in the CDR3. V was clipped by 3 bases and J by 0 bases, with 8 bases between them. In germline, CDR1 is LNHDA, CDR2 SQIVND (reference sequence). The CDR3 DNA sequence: TGTGCCAGTAGTATTCGGGGGTTGAACACTGAAGCTTTCTTT. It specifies CASSIRGLNTEAFF.

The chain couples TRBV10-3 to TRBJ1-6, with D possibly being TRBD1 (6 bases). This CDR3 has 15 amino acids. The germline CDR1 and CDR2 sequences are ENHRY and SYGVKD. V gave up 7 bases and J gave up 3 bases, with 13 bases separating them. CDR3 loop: CAITGGQNYNSPLHF. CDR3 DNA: TGTGCCATCACAGGAGGACAGAACTATAATTCACCCCTCCACTTT.

The CDR3 loop is CASSDIQPQHF. Written as DNA, the CDR3 is TGTGCCAGCAGTGATATTCAGCCCCAGCATTTT. The rearrangement uses TRBV6-1 and TRBJ1-5; D is uncertain. The CDR3 has 11 residues. V was shortened by 3 bases and J by 6 bases, with 3 bases between the two germline ends. Germline CDR1 is MNHNS and CDR2 is SASEGT.

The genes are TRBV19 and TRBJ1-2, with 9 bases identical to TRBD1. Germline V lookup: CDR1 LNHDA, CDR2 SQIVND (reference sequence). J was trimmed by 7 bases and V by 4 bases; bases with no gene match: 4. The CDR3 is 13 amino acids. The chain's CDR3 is CASSRGTGFGYTF. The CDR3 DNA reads TGTGCCAGTAGTAGAGGGACAGGGTTTGGCTACACCTTC. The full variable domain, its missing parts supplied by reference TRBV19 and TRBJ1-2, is DGGITQSPKYLFRKEGQNVTLSCEQNLNHDAMYWYRQDPGQGLRLIYYSQIVNDFQKGDIAEGYSVSREKKESFPLTVTSAQKNPTAFYLCASSRGTGFGYTFGSGTRLTVV.

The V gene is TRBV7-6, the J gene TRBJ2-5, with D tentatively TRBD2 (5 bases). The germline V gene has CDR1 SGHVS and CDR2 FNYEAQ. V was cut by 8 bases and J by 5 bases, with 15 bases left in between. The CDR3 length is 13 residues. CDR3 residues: CASRGTGWETQYF. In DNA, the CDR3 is TGTGCCAGCCGCGGCACGGGGTGGGAGACCCAGTACTTC.

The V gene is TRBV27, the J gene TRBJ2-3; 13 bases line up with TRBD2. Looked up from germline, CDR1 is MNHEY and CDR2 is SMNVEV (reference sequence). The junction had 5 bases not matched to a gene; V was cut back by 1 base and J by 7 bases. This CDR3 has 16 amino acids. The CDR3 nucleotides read TGTGCCAGCAGTTTATACGGACTAGCGGGAGTTAATACGCAGTATTTT. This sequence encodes CASSLYGLAGVNTQYF.

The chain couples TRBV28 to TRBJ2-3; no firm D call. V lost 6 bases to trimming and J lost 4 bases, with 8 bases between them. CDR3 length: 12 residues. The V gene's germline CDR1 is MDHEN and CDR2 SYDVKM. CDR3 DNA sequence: TGTGCCAGCAGCTCCCCTCCAGATACGCAGTATTTT. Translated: CASSSPPDTQYF. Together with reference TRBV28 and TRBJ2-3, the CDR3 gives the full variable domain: DVKVTQSSRYLVKRTGEKVFLECVQDMDHENMFWYRQDPGLGLRLIYFSYDVKMKEKGDIPEGYSVSREKKERFSLILESASTNQTSMYLCASSSPPDTQYFGPGTRLTVL.

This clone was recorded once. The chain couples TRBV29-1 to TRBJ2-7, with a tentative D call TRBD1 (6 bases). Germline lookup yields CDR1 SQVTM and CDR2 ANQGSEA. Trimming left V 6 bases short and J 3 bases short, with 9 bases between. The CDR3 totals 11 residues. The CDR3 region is CSVSTGYEQYF. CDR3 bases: TGCAGCGTCTCGACAGGCTACGAGCAGTACTTC.

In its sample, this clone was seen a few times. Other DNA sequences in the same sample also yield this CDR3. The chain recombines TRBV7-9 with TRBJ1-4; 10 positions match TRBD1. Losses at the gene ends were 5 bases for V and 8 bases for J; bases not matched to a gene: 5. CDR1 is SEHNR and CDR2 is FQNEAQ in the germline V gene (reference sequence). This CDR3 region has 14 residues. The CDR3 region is CASSPGQGREKLFF. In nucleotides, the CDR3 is TGTGCCAGCAGCCCGGGACAGGGGAGAGAAAAACTGTTTTTT.

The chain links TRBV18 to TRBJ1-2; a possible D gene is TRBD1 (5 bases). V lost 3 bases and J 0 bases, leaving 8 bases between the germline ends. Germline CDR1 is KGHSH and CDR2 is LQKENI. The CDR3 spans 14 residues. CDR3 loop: CASSPSGANYGYTF. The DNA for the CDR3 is TGTGCCAGCTCACCTTCGGGGGCTAACTATGGCTACACCTTC.

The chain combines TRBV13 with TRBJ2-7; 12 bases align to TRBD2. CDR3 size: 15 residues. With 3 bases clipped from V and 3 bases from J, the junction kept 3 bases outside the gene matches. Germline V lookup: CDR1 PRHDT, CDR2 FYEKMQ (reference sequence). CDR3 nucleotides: TGTGCCAGCAGCTTGGGACTAGCGGGCTTCTACGAGCAGTACTTC. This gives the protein CASSLGLAGFYEQYF.

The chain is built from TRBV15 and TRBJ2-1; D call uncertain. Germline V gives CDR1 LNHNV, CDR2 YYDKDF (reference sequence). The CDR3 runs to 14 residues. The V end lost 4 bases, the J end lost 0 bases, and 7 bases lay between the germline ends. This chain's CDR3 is CATSIQDSYNEQFF. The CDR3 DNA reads TGTGCCACCAGCATCCAGGACTCCTACAATGAGCAGTTCTTC.

CDR3 amino acids: CASSSPGGESNEQFF. The CDR3 DNA follows: TGTGCCAGCAGCAGCCCGGGGGGGGAGAGCAATGAGCAGTTCTTC. The V and J genes are TRBV7-3 and TRBJ2-1; 8 positions agree with TRBD2. Germline CDR1 is SGHTA and CDR2 is FQGTGA. The CDR3 is 15 amino acids. V was pared by 5 bases and J by 6 bases, with 9 bases of the junction left unmatched.

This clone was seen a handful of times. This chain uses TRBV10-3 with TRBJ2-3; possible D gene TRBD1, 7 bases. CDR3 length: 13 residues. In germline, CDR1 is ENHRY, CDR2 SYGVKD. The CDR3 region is CAAGQSSTDTQYF. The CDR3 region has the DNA TGTGCGGCGGGACAGTCTAGCACAGATACGCAGTATTTT.

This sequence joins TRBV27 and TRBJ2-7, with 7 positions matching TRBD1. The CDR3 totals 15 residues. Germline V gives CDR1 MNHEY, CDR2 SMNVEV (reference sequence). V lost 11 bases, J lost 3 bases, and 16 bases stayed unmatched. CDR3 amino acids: CAASVGPGGIYEQYF. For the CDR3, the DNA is TGTGCCGCCTCGGTCGGGCCAGGGGGTATCTACGAGCAGTACTTC.